The source of this TCR beta chain is a study of cytomegalovirus exposure and HLA in healthy donors. Study-wide background: The 90 to 150 validation repertoires, a later analysis reported, used the same platform as the approximately 730 repertoires from the first cohort.

This CDR3 comprises 14 residues. Deletions cut 6 bases from V and 8 bases from J, with 14 bases between. Germline CDR1 is MNHEY and CDR2 is SVGAGI. Repertoires were generated with immunoSEQ multiplex PCR, while TCRdb's copy carries only in-frame clones and drops some. The sample has 180,000 or so clones, around nine tenths seen once. The V and J genes are TRBV6-5 and TRBJ1-6; tentatively, D is TRBD1 (5 bases). This sequence was found in a man aged 18 to 35 in good health and CMV-seropositive. The sequenced sample consisted of PBMCs. CDR3 DNA sequence: TGTGCCAGCAGCCCCAGGGATGGTTATTCACCCCTCCACTTT. This codes for CASSPRDGYSPLHF.